This TCR beta chain was identified during a study of T cell responses to AZD1222 COVID-19 vaccine. Study results and limitations: Targets within unmutated variant regions were reportedly found for nearly half of spike-specific TCRs. The donor cohort was predominantly white British with a female majority, and clonal diversity may have been underestimated. The repertoires were collected only after the peak T cell response. Spike-specific TCR breadth and depth both grew after two AZD1222 doses.

Details on this clone: Its antigen remains unknown.

Method: immunoSEQ multiplex PCR; TCRdb's copy keeps in-frame clones and lacks some. Of roughly 70,000 clones listed, 79% were seen once; the top ten hold over 20%. The input for sequencing was peripheral blood, taken on day 0 of MenACWY control vaccination. This clonotype was obtained from an adult in good health.

The CDR3 spells CAIGRRNSNTEAFF. The CDR3 region has the DNA TGTGCCATCGGGAGACGGAACTCGAACACTGAAGCTTTCTTT. The rearrangement uses TRBV6-5 and TRBJ1-1, with D hard to call. This CDR3 is 14 amino acids long. Germline V CDR1 and CDR2: MNHEY, SVGAGI. V lost 10 bases and J 1 base, leaving 16 bases between the germline ends.